This is a list of T cell receptor beta chains from one sample in a study of a mutant IDH1 vaccine in newly diagnosed glioma. The repertoire was sequenced with immunoSEQ multiplex PCR; TCRdb's copy has only in-frame clones and lacks some. The data hold approximately 50,000 clones, with over 70% observed a single time. These receptors have no known antigen. The sample here was PBMCs, taken from a glioma patient whose treatment included an IDH1 peptide vaccine. The origin of the receptors is a man aged 40-50 years with glioma. CDR3s include the opening cysteine and the closing phenylalanine or tryptophan. Fields, in order: J gene, D gene, clone size, V gene, CDR3 DNA, CDR3 protein. The D gene is left open where the match is weak. Clone size, where shown, is once, few, many, or a class for clones that have expanded.

TRBJ2-7 | TRBD1 | - | TRBV2 | TGTGCCAGCAGTGAAGGACAGGGCTGGTACGAGCAGTACTTC | CASSEGQGWYEQYF
TRBJ1-3 | - | - | TRBV18 | TGTGCCAGCTCACCAAGCAACGACGGTTACACCATATATTTT | CASSPSNDGYTIYF
TRBJ2-1 | - | - | TRBV7-2 | TGTGCCAGCAGCTTAGACTCTAGTGATTACAATGAGCAGTTCTTC | CASSLDSSDYNEQFF
TRBJ2-1 | - | few | TRBV2 | TGTGCCAGCACCGAACTCGATCTAGGCAGGGGCAATGAGCAGTTCTTC | CASTELDLGRGNEQFF
TRBJ1-2 | TRBD1 | once | TRBV7-9 | TGTGCCAGCAGCCTCACGACAGGGGAAGGCTATGGCTACACCTTC | CASSLTTGEGYGYTF
TRBJ2-5 | TRBD2 | - | TRBV11-2 | TGTGCCAGCAGCCAACTAGCGGGATTCCAAGAGACCCAGTACTTC | CASSQLAGFQETQYF
TRBJ1-2 | TRBD1 | - | TRBV28 | TGTGCCAGCAGTTTGGGCAGGGGGGGGTATGGCTACACCTTC | CASSLGRGGYGYTF
TRBJ1-1 | - | - | TRBV5-6 | TGTGCCAGCAGCTTGGATAGGGTGAACACTGAAGCTTTCTTT | CASSLDRVNTEAFF
TRBJ1-3 | - | - | TRBV11-2 | TGTGCCAGCAGCTTGGGGGCAAGTGGAAACACCATATATTTT | CASSLGASGNTIYF
TRBJ2-7 | TRBD2 | - | TRBV19 | TGTGCCAGTAGGCCCGAACCGGGACTAGCGGGGGAGCAGTACTTC | CASRPEPGLAGEQYF
TRBJ1-1 | - | - | TRBV15 | TGTGCCACCAGCTACCACAGGGTGGCTGAAGCTTTCTTT | CATSYHRVAEAFF
TRBJ1-5 | - | - | TRBV4-2 | TGTGCCAGCAGCCAAGAGAGCAATCAGCCCCAGCATTTT | CASSQESNQPQHF
TRBJ2-1 | - | - | TRBV10-3 | TGTGCCATCAGTGATGGGATTGAGCAGTTCTTC | CAISDGIEQFF
TRBJ2-7 | - | - | TRBV12-2 | TGTGCAAGTCGCTTCTCTATCTCGGAGGGTCCCCCGTTGGAGCAGTACTTC | CASRFSISEGPPLEQYF
TRBJ2-7 | - | - | TRBV2 | TGTGCCAGCAGTGAAACCTACGAGCAGTACTTC | CASSETYEQYF
TRBJ2-3 | - | - | TRBV7-9 | TGTGCCAGCAGCGCGGGACAGAGCACAGATACGCAGTATTTT | CASSAGQSTDTQYF
TRBJ2-5 | - | - | TRBV7-3 | TGTGCCAGCAGCTTAGGCCCGGGGTTCCAAGAGACCCAGTACTTC | CASSLGPGFQETQYF
TRBJ2-5 | - | - | TRBV25-1 | TGTGCCAGCAGTGGGTCGGGAACAGTACAGACCCAGTACTTC | CASSGSGTVQTQYF
TRBJ2-2 | TRBD1 | - | TRBV5-1 | TGCGCCAGCAGCTGGGGACAGGGTACCGGGGAGCTGTTTTTT | CASSWGQGTGELFF
TRBJ2-3 | - | - | TRBV9 | TGTGCCAGCAGCGTTGACCCGGGGCCAGATACGCAGTATTTT | CASSVDPGPDTQYF
TRBJ1-4 | - | once | TRBV15 | TGTGCCACCAGTGACCACGGACCGCCATCAGCACTGTTTTTT | CATSDHGPPSALFF
TRBJ1-2 | - | - | TRBV7-9 | TGTGCCAGCAGCTTAGGACAGGCCGCTAGGACCTTC | CASSLGQAARTF
TRBJ2-6 | - | - | TRBV9 | TGTGCCAGCAGCGCCGGTGACTTCGGGGCCAACGTCCTGACTTTC | CASSAGDFGANVLTF
TRBJ2-5 | - | - | TRBV15 | TGTGCCACCAGCAGAGATCAAGGAGAGACCCAGTACTTC | CATSRDQGETQYF
TRBJ2-2 | TRBD2 | - | TRBV7-3 | TGTGCCAGCAGCTGGACTAGCGGGAGTTACACCGGGGAGCTGTTTTTT | CASSWTSGSYTGELFF
TRBJ2-7 | - | - | TRBV4-3 | TGCGCCAGCAGCCCGGAGGTGGGAGGGGGCACACGCTACGAGCAGTACTTC | CASSPEVGGGTRYEQYF
TRBJ1-2 | TRBD1 | - | TRBV29-1 | TGCAGCGTCGCCCGGGACAGGGGATCCTATGGCTACACCTTC | CSVARDRGSYGYTF
TRBJ2-7 | - | - | TRBV7-2 | TGTGCCAGCAGCTTATATCCGGGAAGCTCCTACGAGCAGTACTTC | CASSLYPGSSYEQYF
TRBJ2-6 | - | - | TRBV7-2 | TGTGCCAGCAGCGATACAGGGACTGGGGCCAACGTCCTGACTTTC | CASSDTGTGANVLTF
TRBJ2-1 | TRBD1 | once | TRBV12-5 | TGTGCTAGTGGTTCGGGGACAGGGAAGTTCTTC | CASGSGTGKFF
TRBJ2-3 | TRBD1 | few | TRBV6-5 | TGTGCCAGCAGTTATAAGGGGGCCCTCTCAGATACGCAGTATTTT | CASSYKGALSDTQYF
TRBJ2-5 | TRBD2 | - | TRBV7-3 | TGTGCCAGCAGCCGAAGCCCGGGAGGGGAGACCCAGTACTTC | CASSRSPGGETQYF
TRBJ2-2 | - | - | TRBV5-1 | TGCGCCAGCAGCTTGGGTCTCCGGGGAGGTGGAAACGGGGAGCTGTTTTTT | CASSLGLRGGGNGELFF
TRBJ2-1 | - | - | TRBV7-9 | TGTGCCAGCAGCGTGAAACAGGGAGCCTACAATGAGCAGTTCTTC | CASSVKQGAYNEQFF
TRBJ2-7 | - | many | TRBV6-5 | TGTGCCAGCAGTGACTCGGGCTCTAGCTCCTACGAGCAGTACTTC | CASSDSGSSSYEQYF
TRBJ2-5 | TRBD1 | - | TRBV23-1 | TGCGCCAGCAGTCATCCGGGGACAGGGGGGATCAAGACCCAGTACTTC | CASSHPGTGGIKTQYF
TRBJ2-7 | TRBD2 | - | TRBV19 | TGTGCCAGTCGCCCGAAACCTCCGACTAGCGGGAACTCCTACGAGCAGTACTTC | CASRPKPPTSGNSYEQYF
TRBJ1-1 | - | once | TRBV27 | TGTGCCAGCAGTTTGGGACGGACGAACACTGAAGCTTTCTTT | CASSLGRTNTEAFF
TRBJ1-1 | TRBD1 | - | TRBV6-1 | TGTGCCAGTACCGGGACAGGGCCCACTGAAGCTTTCTTT | CASTGTGPTEAFF
TRBJ2-5 | TRBD1 | - | TRBV28 | TGTGCCAGCAAACGACTGGACAGGTCCCAAGAGACCCAGTACTTC | CASKRLDRSQETQYF
TRBJ2-1 | TRBD2 | - | TRBV19 | TGTGCCAGTACTTCCCTAGGGACTAGCGGGAGGGTGGAGCAGTTCTTC | CASTSLGTSGRVEQFF
TRBJ2-5 | - | once | TRBV19 | TGTGCCAGTAGTTCACGGATTCAAGAGACCCAGTACTTC | CASSSRIQETQYF
TRBJ2-7 | TRBD2 | - | TRBV5-6 | TGTGCCAGCAGCCTGGGACTAGCGGGAGACGAGCAGTACTTC | CASSLGLAGDEQYF
TRBJ2-7 | - | - | TRBV27 | TGTGCCAGCAGTCTCTCCCCCCGGGTCTACGAGCAGTACTTC | CASSLSPRVYEQYF
TRBJ2-1 | TRBD2 | once | TRBV6-4 | TGTGCCAGCAGTGAGGGGATAGCGGGACCCATGTACAATGAGCAGTTCTTC | CASSEGIAGPMYNEQFF
TRBJ2-1 | TRBD2 | - | TRBV18 | TGTGCCAGCTCAAAGACTAGCGGCATGAACAATGAGCAGTTCTTC | CASSKTSGMNNEQFF
TRBJ2-5 | - | - | TRBV18 | TGTGCCAGCTCACCCTCTACAAACCAAGAGACCCAGTACTTC | CASSPSTNQETQYF
TRBJ1-2 | - | - | TRBV7-9 | TGTGCCAGCAGCTTTGACTATGGCTACACCTTC | CASSFDYGYTF
TRBJ2-7 | - | once | TRBV19 | TGTGCCAGTAGTATAGCTCCCCCCTACGAGCAGTACTTC | CASSIAPPYEQYF
TRBJ1-1 | TRBD1 | - | TRBV5-1 | TGCGCCAGCAGTTTGGGACAGTGGAACACTGAAGCTTTCTTT | CASSLGQWNTEAFF
TRBJ2-2 | - | - | TRBV4-2 | TGTGCCAGCAGTCAGGGGTGGATAGAAACCGGGGAGCTGTTTTTT | CASSQGWIETGELFF
TRBJ1-2 | - | - | TRBV6-5 | TGTGCCAGCAGTTACTCGGTGGTTAGCAACTATGGCTACACCTTC | CASSYSVVSNYGYTF
TRBJ1-2 | TRBD1 | - | TRBV2 | TGTGCCAGCAGCCAGGACAGGGGAGCCTATGGCTACACCTTC | CASSQDRGAYGYTF